This T cell receptor beta chain is drawn from a study of cytomegalovirus exposure and HLA in healthy donors. Whole-study results and caveats: A list of roughly 160 TCR beta chains associated with cytomegalovirus was given.

The protocol was immunoSEQ multiplex PCR, while the TCRdb copy is restricted to in-frame clones and leaves out a portion. The sample yields some 87,000 clones, approximately 96% seen once. A remark on this clone: No antigen is known for it. This same CDR3 is encoded by further DNA sequences in the sample.

Germline V gives CDR1 MNHEY, CDR2 SMNVEV (reference sequence). V lost 5 bases and J 2 bases, leaving 9 bases between the germline ends. The CDR3 totals 13 residues. V usage is TRBV27 and J usage is TRBJ1-1, with D possibly matching TRBD1 (6 bases). The source material was PBMCs. The sequence came from a woman between 18 and 30 years old in good health and CMV-seronegative. Here the CDR3 DNA reads TGTGCCAGCAGTCCGACAGGAAACACTGAAGCTTTCTTT. This encodes CASSPTGNTEAFF.